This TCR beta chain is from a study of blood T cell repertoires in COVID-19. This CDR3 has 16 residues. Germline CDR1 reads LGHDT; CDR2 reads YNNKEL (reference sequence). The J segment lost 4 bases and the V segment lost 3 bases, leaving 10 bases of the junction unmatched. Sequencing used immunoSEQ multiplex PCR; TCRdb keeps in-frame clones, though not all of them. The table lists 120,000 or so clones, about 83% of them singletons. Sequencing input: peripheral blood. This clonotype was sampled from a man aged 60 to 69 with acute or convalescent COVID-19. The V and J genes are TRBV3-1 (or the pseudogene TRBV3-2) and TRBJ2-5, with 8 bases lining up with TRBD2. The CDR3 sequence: CASSQGLGVWRETQYF. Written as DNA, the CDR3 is TGTGCCAGCAGCCAGGGACTAGGAGTGTGGAGAGAGACCCAGTACTTC.